This TCR beta chain was found in a study of blood T cells in healthy people across ages. Regarding the study as a whole: Per million T cells, the diversity of TCR beta decreased roughly linearly as age advanced.

Germline V gene data show CDR1 as SGHNT and CDR2 as YENEEA. The CDR3 extends over 15 amino acids. The germline V and J ends were trimmed by 4 bases and 4 bases, with 16 bases remaining between them. Donor samples were obtained from healthy Caucasian individuals from Russia, aged about 6 to 95. Per sample, extraction of total RNA gave at least 5 micrograms in every case. A sample-barcoded 5' primer and a J-beta primer mix were used in a second PCR of roughly 6 to 11 cycles. Each single sample gave us at least 3 million CDR3-containing paired-end reads. Via MiXCR, TCRdb re-called the 5' RACE reads, giving one row per CDR3 protein. The sample includes hundreds of thousands of distinct CDR3 sequences, 56% of them seen just once. With regard to this clonotype: Its specificity is unknown.

The chain is built from TRBV11-3 and TRBJ1-1; D perhaps matches TRBD1 (6 bases). This sequence was found in a man aged 40-49 years in good health. Sequencing was performed on blood. CDR3 nucleotide sequence: TGTGCCAGCAGCTCGAGCCCAGGGGCGAGCACTGAAGCTTTCTTT. Translation: CASSSSPGASTEAFF.